Below, one T cell receptor (beta chain) is given with its context. The antigen it binds to is not known. Base-call qualities are not available, and no considerably larger clone is one nucleotide away. The entry originates in a study of shared clonotypes between healthy human individuals (dated by TCRdb to the early 2020s). In terms of the full investigation: The cohort included three men and a couple of women between 18 and 49 years of age. For each donor, CD4 naive and CD4 memory were each run on three plates, CD8 naive on two plates, and CD8 memory on one plate. To estimate repertoire size and how much clonotype sharing occurs between individuals, the study deeply sequenced the blood TCR repertoires of a handful of healthy adults. To increase sequencing depth and limit assay-specific biases, different laboratories used diverse techniques to prepare libraries and sequence TCR repertoires. Between about 0.8 and 9 billion PBMCs per donor were obtained by leukapheresis. Overall study results and their limits: Even with the large sequencing depth, rarefaction of the sorted-subset datasets indicated that sequencing was incomplete. Only blood was sampled, and tissue TCR repertoires likely differ from those in blood. When four donors were compared, the shared fraction of clonotypes was 5% to 6.5% for naive CD4, 3.5% to 4% for naive CD8, more than 2% for memory CD4, and 0.3% to 0.5% for memory CD8. Clonotypes shared by all four sorted-subset donors showed higher generation probabilities than non-shared clonotypes. Estimated clonotype richness was generally larger for naive than for memory subsets. Based on pairwise subsampling, the degree of clonotype sharing among donors was expected to be affected by sequencing depth. Because the study included a small number of donors, the genetic and exposure-history diversity represented was limited.

Using the deep immunoSEQ assay, TCR CDR3 regions were amplified from genomic DNA by multiplex PCR. Genomic DNA extracted from each cell subset was distributed evenly over all wells of several immunoSEQ 96-well plates, and each plate served as one replicate. For sorted subsets, each replicate PCR was loaded with roughly 200 ng genomic DNA, equivalent to some 27,000 T cell genomes. Purified libraries were measured with a Qubit 3.0 fluorometer, size-checked on a Bioanalyzer 2100, and measured again with the KAPA Library Quantification kit. Every immunoSEQ 96-well plate was sequenced on a separate single-read 150-cycle Illumina NextSeq 550 flow cell. In the authors' own workflow: Because only junctional sequences without quality scores were contained in the immunoSEQ output, filtering matching that applied to full-length reads could not be performed. Sequences were annotated with PyIR, a Python wrapper for IgBLAST v1.9, and V/J genes and CDR3 were assigned using IMGT germline references. Reads were filtered out if the reads had weak V/J assignments (E-value above 1e-6), no CDR3, stop codons, out-of-frame junctions, or ambiguous translated residues. V3J clonotypes were defined as sequences sharing the same inferred V gene, J gene, and CDR3 amino acid sequence. Percentage overlap between repertoires was calculated by dividing the number of shared unique clonotypes by the size of the smaller repertoire. RTK rarefaction, the Chao1 estimator, and Recon v2.1 estimates of unobserved clonotypes were used to assess repertoire richness. OLGA was used to compute generation probabilities for all TCRbeta clonotypes that the gDNA method yielded from a handful of donors. TCRdb obtained this table from immuneACCESS and retained in-frame rearrangements with V and J assigned. These tables miss some clones; where compared with another copy, unresolved V genes account for less than half of the shortfall, and the remainder is unexplained. V and J calls and clone size follow that table, whereas D and trimming were derived from the DNA. This sample gives hundreds of thousands of clones in total; 90% to 96% of them show up just once. The ten largest account for about 0.064% of the sample.

The donors were healthy, HIV-negative adults with no recently reported acute infections or vaccinations. Every donor was a Caucasian adult residing in Nashville, Tennessee, USA. CD4+ T cells were enriched through magnetic negative selection, after which naive cells were positively selected on CD45RA and the remaining negative fraction served as the memory subset. After blood collection by leukapheresis, PBMCs were isolated using Ficoll-Histopaque density gradient centrifugation and then cryopreserved in the vapor phase of liquid nitrogen. Analytical flow cytometry was used to check the purity and quantity of every magnetically sorted T cell population. Each sorted fraction had its genomic DNA isolated and then quantified by UV absorbance on a Nanodrop 2000c. From the cysteine up to the phenylalanine, the CDR3 has a length of 13 residues. The only DNA kept is the CDR3, 39 bases in frame from the first base. V is cut by 6 bases and J by 2 bases, and the space between the germline ends is 10 bases. From the germline V gene, CDR1 is SGHTA and CDR2 is FQGNSA.

This TCR was sampled from a woman aged 25 to 39 in good health. The rearrangement joined TRBV7-2 to TRBJ1-1; no D gene is confidently identified. The sequenced sample consisted of naive CD4+ T cells sorted from blood. Explained via the paper, the cell subset or site label denotes: CD45RA+ positively selected. This receptor carries the CDR3 CASSYTGNTEAFF. The nucleotide sequence reads as follows: TGTGCCAGCAGTTACACCGGTAACACTGAAGCTTTCTTT.